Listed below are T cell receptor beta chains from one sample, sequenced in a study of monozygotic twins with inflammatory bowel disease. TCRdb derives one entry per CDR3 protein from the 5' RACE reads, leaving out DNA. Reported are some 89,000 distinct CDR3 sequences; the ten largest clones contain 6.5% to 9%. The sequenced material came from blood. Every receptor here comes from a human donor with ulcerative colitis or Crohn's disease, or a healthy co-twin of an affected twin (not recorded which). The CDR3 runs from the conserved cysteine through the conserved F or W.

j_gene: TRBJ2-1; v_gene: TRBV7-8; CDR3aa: CASSFSGTTYNEQFF
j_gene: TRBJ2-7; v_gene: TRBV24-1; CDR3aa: CATSDSGTGVPYEQYF
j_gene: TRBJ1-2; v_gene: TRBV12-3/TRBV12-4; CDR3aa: CASSVGGGYGYTF
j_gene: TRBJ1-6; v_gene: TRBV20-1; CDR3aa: CSAPPGLYNSPLHF
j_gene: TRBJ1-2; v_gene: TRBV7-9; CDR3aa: CASSTPRGVNYGYTF
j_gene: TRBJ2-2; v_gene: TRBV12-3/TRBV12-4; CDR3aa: CATQNAEYTGELFF
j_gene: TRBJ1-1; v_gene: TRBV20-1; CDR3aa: CSALRGAGTEAFF
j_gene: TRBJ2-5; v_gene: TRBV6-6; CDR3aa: CASTGFQETQYF
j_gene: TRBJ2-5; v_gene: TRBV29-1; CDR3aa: CSVEELRSGGVLETQYF
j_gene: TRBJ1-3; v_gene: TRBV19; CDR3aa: CASRYSQKISGNTIYF
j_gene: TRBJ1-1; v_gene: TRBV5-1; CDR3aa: CASRKPDRGHTEAFF
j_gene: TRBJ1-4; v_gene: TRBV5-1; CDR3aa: CASTGTGGANEKLFF
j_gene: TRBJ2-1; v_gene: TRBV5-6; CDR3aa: CASSSFLAGGFGWYNEQFF
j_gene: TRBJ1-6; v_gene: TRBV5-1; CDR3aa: CASSQSAGENSPLHF
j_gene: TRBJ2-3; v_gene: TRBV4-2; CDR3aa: CASSQDRATDTQYF
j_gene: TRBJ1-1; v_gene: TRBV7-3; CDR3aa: CASSFANTEAFF
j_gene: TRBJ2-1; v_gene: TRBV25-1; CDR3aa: CASGGVYNEQFF
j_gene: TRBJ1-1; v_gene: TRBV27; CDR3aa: CASRDRGPNTEAFF
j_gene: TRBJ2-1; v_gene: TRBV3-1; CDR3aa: CASSHAGWADRRYNEQFF
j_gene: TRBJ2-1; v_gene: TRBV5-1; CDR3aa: CASSLGHNNEQFF
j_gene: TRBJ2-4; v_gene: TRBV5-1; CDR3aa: CASSLEYVKNIQYF
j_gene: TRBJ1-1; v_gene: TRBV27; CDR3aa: CASSSSEKGSEAFF
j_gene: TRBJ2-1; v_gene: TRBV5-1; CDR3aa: CASTWARGDEQFF
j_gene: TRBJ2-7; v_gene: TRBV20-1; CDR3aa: CSAREGGSEQYF
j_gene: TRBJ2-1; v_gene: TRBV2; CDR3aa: CASSVRGPEQFF
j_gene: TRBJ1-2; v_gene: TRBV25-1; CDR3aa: CASSEWVPGLRGGYTF
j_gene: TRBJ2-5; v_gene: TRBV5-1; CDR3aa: CASSLVVGAEETQYF
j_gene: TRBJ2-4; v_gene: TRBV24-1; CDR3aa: CATSDGASDIQYF
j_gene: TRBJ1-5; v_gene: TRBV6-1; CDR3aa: CASNEQGSNQPQHF